The 32 T cell receptor beta chains below all came from one sample that was sequenced in a study of response to subunit inactivated influenza vaccine. In TCRdb, the RT-PCR reads were re-called with MiXCR into one record per CDR3 protein. The data contain about 780,000 distinct CDR3 sequences, about 18% of them singletons. The sequenced sample was PBMCs from blood, obtained around 5 days after vaccination. The receptors were sampled from a man in his fifties who received an inactivated influenza vaccine.

This clonotype has more than one count but fewer than ten. The chain carries TRBV6-1 and TRBJ1-2; possible D gene TRBD1, 6 bases. CDR3 size: 14 residues. Germline CDR1 is MNHNS and CDR2 is SASEGT. V lost 6 bases, J lost 8 bases, and 19 bases lay in between. The CDR3 region is CASRDTGRLGGYTF. Here the CDR3 DNA reads TGTGCCAGCAGGGATACAGGGAGGCTCGGCGGCTACACCTTC.

The table lists this clonotype with a few counts. CDR3 sequence: CASSYAAGGRQETQYF. The CDR3 nucleotides are TGTGCCAGCAGTTACGCGGCGGGAGGTCGACAAGAGACCCAGTACTTC. The chain carries TRBV6-5 and TRBJ2-5; 8 bases line up with TRBD2. Germline V gene data show CDR1 as MNHEY and CDR2 as SVGAGI. The ends lost 2 bases at V and 2 bases at J; junction bases unmatched: 7. This CDR3 has 16 amino acids.

V is TRBV5-1 and J is TRBJ2-5; TRBD2 agrees at 7 bases. Unmatched junction bases numbered 9, after V lost 0 bases and J lost 1 base. Germline CDR1 is SGHRS and CDR2 is YFSETQ. CDR3 length: 17 amino acids. The chain's CDR3 is CASSLAAGSGVQETQYF. CDR3 DNA: TGCGCCAGCAGCTTGGCAGCGGGGTCTGGGGTCCAAGAGACCCAGTACTTC.

The V call is TRBV11-2, the J call TRBJ2-2; 10 bases fit TRBD1. The germline gives CDR1 SGHAT, CDR2 FQNNGV. V gave up 2 bases and J gave up 4 bases; unmatched junction bases: 4. This CDR3 region has 16 residues. CDR3 nucleotide sequence: TGTGCCAGCAGCTTATTTCGGACAGGGGGCACCGGGGAGCTGTTTTTT. This gives the protein CASSLFRTGGTGELFF.

This clonotype came up a few times. This chain joins TRBV11-2 and TRBJ2-4; 11 bases are shared with TRBD2. CDR1 and CDR2 from the germline V gene are SGHAT and FQNNGV. After removal of 2 bases from V and 3 bases from J, the junction contained 12 bases not matched to a gene. The CDR3 is 19 amino acids. The CDR3 spells CASSLFLSGRAPGKNIQYF. The CDR3 DNA reads as TGTGCCAGCAGCTTATTCCTTAGCGGGAGGGCCCCCGGCAAAAACATTCAGTACTTC.

This clonotype has more than one count but fewer than ten. The rearrangement joins TRBV20-1 to TRBJ2-7, with 9 bases lining up with TRBD2. The CDR3 is made up of 14 amino acids. CDR1 is DFQATT, CDR2 SNEGSKA, per germline (reference sequence). Losses at the gene ends were 6 bases for V and 1 base for J; bases not matched to a gene: 7. In DNA form, the CDR3 reads TGCAGTGCACCGATAGCGGGAGTTTCCTACGAGCAGTACTTC. It specifies CSAPIAGVSYEQYF.

This clonotype was counted a few times. The chain is built from TRBV24-1 and TRBJ2-2, with 7 bases that match TRBD1. This CDR3 contains 16 residues. CDR1 KGHDR and CDR2 SFDVKD come from the germline V gene. V trimming: 3 bases; J trimming: 3 bases; junction bases outside the gene matches: 6. The CDR3 loop reads CATSDTRDSHTGELFF. The DNA of the CDR3 is TGTGCCACCAGTGATACCCGGGACAGTCACACCGGGGAGCTGTTTTTT.

J is TRBJ1-2 and V is TRBV4-1; possibly TRBD1 for D (6 bases). This CDR3 is 15 amino acids long. Germline-derived CDR1 and CDR2 are MGHRA and YSYEKL. Trimming removed 1 base at V and 1 base at J, with 10 bases between. In nucleotides, the CDR3 is TGCGCCAGCAGCCAAGTGACAGGCGATAACTATGGCTACACCTTC. The encoded protein is CASSQVTGDNYGYTF.

Many counts were recorded for this clonotype. Here the CDR3 DNA reads TGCAGCGTCCCTATGAGGGACTCCTCGTACAATGAGCAGTTCTTC. Translating it yields CSVPMRDSSYNEQFF. The genes are TRBV29-1 and TRBJ2-1, with a tentative D call TRBD2 (6 bases). Germline-derived CDR1 and CDR2 are SQVTM and ANQGSEA. The CDR3 is 15 residues long. V gave up 6 bases and J gave up 4 bases, with 19 bases separating them.

The chain combines TRBV20-1 with TRBJ1-1; perhaps TRBD1 as D (5 bases). Germline V gene sequence: CDR1 DFQATT, CDR2 SNEGSKA (reference sequence). This CDR3 has 15 residues. Trimming stripped 4 bases from V and 0 bases from J, with 15 bases between. The CDR3 region has the DNA TGCAGTGCTACCCGAGAGGGGACGGTGAACACTGAAGCTTTCTTT. Translated: CSATREGTVNTEAFF.

The J gene is TRBJ2-5, the V gene TRBV6-5, with TRBD2 as a possible D gene (5 bases). CDR1 and CDR2 (germline): MNHEY, SVGAGI. V lost 4 bases and J 5 bases, leaving 20 bases between the germline ends. CDR3 length equals 16 residues. The CDR3 is CASSSWPGSYRETQYF. The CDR3 bases are TGTGCCAGCAGTTCCTGGCCGGGGAGCTATCGGGAGACCCAGTACTTC.

The chain couples TRBV12-3 or TRBV12-4 to TRBJ2-7, with TRBD1 as a possible D gene (6 bases). V was clipped by 5 bases and J by 3 bases, with 14 bases between them. This CDR3 is built from 14 residues. The CDR3 bases are TGTGCCAGCAGTGCCACAGGGTATGGCTACGAGCAGTACTTC. Translating gives CASSATGYGYEQYF.

This chain links TRBV12-3 or TRBV12-4 with TRBJ2-7, with 9 bases that match TRBD1. Trimming at V came to 8 bases and at J to 1 base, leaving 9 bases not matched to a gene. The CDR3 consists of 15 residues. The CDR3 sequence is CASGSTGTGSYEQYF. CDR3 sequence (DNA): TGTGCCAGCGGATCAACCGGGACAGGGTCCTACGAGCAGTACTTC.

V is TRBV12-3 or TRBV12-4 and J is TRBJ2-1; the D is unclear. The V end was cut by 6 bases, the J end by 0 bases, with 9 bases between. CDR3 size: 14 residues. DNA of the CDR3: TGTGCCAGCAGCGAACATGGCTCCTACAATGAGCAGTTCTTC. It yields the protein CASSEHGSYNEQFF.

This clonotype was counted a few times. Relative to the germline gene, one junction end is altered; a read error may explain this. The V and J genes are TRBV7-2 and TRBJ2-2; no clear D. CDR3 length: 11 amino acids. Germline CDR1 SGHTA, CDR2 FQGNSA. The CDR3 protein is CASSFTRELFF. The CDR3 DNA follows: TGTGCCAGCAGCTTCACCAGGGAGCTGTTTTTT.

The rearrangement joins TRBV18 to TRBJ2-5; TRBD2 is a possible D gene (5 bases). From germline, CDR1 is KGHSH and CDR2 LQKENI. This CDR3 contains 15 residues. Trimming took off 4 bases at V and 4 bases at J, with 16 bases between the two ends. CDR3: CASSLRVGVRETQYF. CDR3 bases: TGTGCCAGCTCACTAAGGGTCGGGGTGCGAGAGACCCAGTACTTC.

Only a few counts were recorded for this clonotype. The rearrangement links TRBV18 to TRBJ2-1, with 8 positions matching TRBD2. V lost 1 base to trimming and J lost 8 bases; unmatched junction nucleotides: 1. The CDR3 consists of 13 residues. CDR1 is KGHSH and CDR2 is LQKENI in the germline V gene. The CDR3 DNA is TGTGCCAGCTCACCACGAGCGGGAGATGAGCAGTTCTTC. Its protein product is CASSPRAGDEQFF.

This clonotype has only a few counts. The V and J genes are TRBV4-1 and TRBJ2-1; maybe TRBD1 (5 bases). Looked up from germline, CDR1 is MGHRA and CDR2 is YSYEKL. Trimming left V 4 bases short and J 5 bases short, with 9 bases between. The CDR3 has 13 amino acids. CDR3 residues: CASSRRQHNEQFF. As DNA, the CDR3 is TGCGCCAGCAGCCGTAGACAGCACAATGAGCAGTTCTTC.

At least ten counts were recorded for this clonotype. J is TRBJ2-4 and V is TRBV7-2; TRBD2 aligns across 8 bases. The ends lost 8 bases at V and 1 base at J; junction bases unmatched: 4. Germline loops: CDR1 SGHTA, CDR2 FQGNSA. The CDR3 is 14 amino acids. The CDR3 protein is CASGASGAKNIQYF. CDR3 in DNA: TGTGCCAGCGGGGCTAGCGGGGCCAAAAACATTCAGTACTTC.

This chain joins TRBV7-9 and TRBJ1-1; D is unclear. The germline V and J ends were trimmed by 5 bases and 7 bases, with 11 bases remaining between them. Germline loops: CDR1 SEHNR, CDR2 FQNEAQ (reference sequence). The CDR3 spans 12 residues. The CDR3 loop reads CASSRMRLEAFF. In DNA, the CDR3 is TGTGCCAGCAGCCGAATGCGGCTTGAAGCTTTCTTT.

The chain is built from TRBV28 and TRBJ2-3, with 11 nucleotides matching TRBD2. The V and J ends lost 3 bases and 3 bases, in that order; junction bases with no gene match: 5. The CDR3 is made up of 16 amino acids. CDR1 MDHEN and CDR2 SYDVKM come from the germline V gene. CDR3 in amino acids: CASSFPTSGGTDTQYF. DNA for the CDR3: TGTGCCAGCAGTTTCCCAACTAGCGGGGGAACAGATACGCAGTATTTT. The entire variable domain, with the rest obtained from reference TRBV28 and TRBJ2-3, is as follows: DVKVTQSSRYLVKRTGEKVFLECVQDMDHENMFWYRQDPGLGLRLIYFSYDVKMKEKGDIPEGYSVSREKKERFSLILESASTNQTSMYLCASSFPTSGGTDTQYFGPGTRLTVL.

The chain employs TRBV7-2 and TRBJ1-6, with D uncertain. The CDR3 length is 13 residues. The V end lost 5 bases, the J end lost 7 bases, and 9 bases lay between the germline ends. Germline CDR1 and CDR2: SGHTA and FQGNSA. Here the CDR3 reads CASSAPPNSPLHF. CDR3 sequence (DNA): TGTGCCAGCAGCGCACCGCCAAATTCACCCCTCCACTTT.

V gene TRBV6-1 combines with J gene TRBJ2-5, with TRBD1 matching over 7 bases. The CDR3 has 14 residues. J was trimmed by 9 bases and V by 7 bases; bases with no gene match: 14. CDR1 is MNHNS and CDR2 is SASEGT in the germline V gene. In DNA form, the CDR3 reads TGTGCCAGCACAGGCAGGGGGAAGATTGGACCCCAGTACTTC. It yields the protein CASTGRGKIGPQYF.

CDR3 nucleotides: TGTGCCAGCAGCTGGGGACAGGTCGGCACTGAAGCTTTCTTT. Translation: CASSWGQVGTEAFF. This chain links TRBV7-9 with TRBJ1-1, with 8 nucleotides matching TRBD1. J lost 4 bases, V lost 4 bases, and 5 bases had no gene match. The length of the CDR3 is 14 residues. Looked up from germline, CDR1 is SEHNR and CDR2 is FQNEAQ (reference sequence).

The DNA for the CDR3 is TGCAGCATCCGGGACATCTCCTACGAGCAGTACTTC. Encoded protein: CSIRDISYEQYF. V and J are TRBV29-1 and TRBJ2-7, with a weak D call TRBD1 (6 bases). Germline lookup yields CDR1 SQVTM and CDR2 ANQGSEA. Trimming stripped 8 bases from V and 0 bases from J, with 11 bases between. The CDR3 covers 12 residues.

The V and J genes are TRBV5-1 and TRBJ1-1; D is perhaps TRBD1 (6 bases). Germline-derived CDR1 and CDR2 are SGHRS and YFSETQ. The CDR3 is made up of 13 amino acids. V was trimmed by 4 bases and J by 4 bases, leaving 11 bases between them. Here the CDR3 reads CASSVDRSTEAFF. CDR3 coding DNA: TGCGCCAGCAGCGTGGACAGAAGCACTGAAGCTTTCTTT.

The rearrangement joins TRBV7-9 to TRBJ2-2; perhaps TRBD1 as D (6 bases). The CDR3 has 14 amino acids. Trimming removed 3 bases at V and 6 bases at J, with 11 bases between. From germline, CDR1 is SEHNR and CDR2 FQNEAQ (reference sequence). For the CDR3, the DNA is TGTGCCAGCAGCTTCCAATCAGGGGCCGGGGAGCTGTTTTTT. Translating it yields CASSFQSGAGELFF.

The J gene is TRBJ2-6, the V gene TRBV6-5; D not certain. The V gene lost 3 bases and the J gene lost 4 bases, with 10 bases spanning the gap. The CDR3 runs 15 residues. Looked up from germline, CDR1 is MNHEY and CDR2 is SVGAGI. For the CDR3, the DNA is TGTGCCAGCAGTTATGGCCCAACCGGGGCCAACGTCCTGACTTTC. It is translated as CASSYGPTGANVLTF.

This clonotype showed up just a few times. This chain joins TRBV7-3 and TRBJ2-2, with TRBD2 matching 8 bases. The CDR3 has 15 amino acids. V lost 5 bases and J lost 6; bases outside the gene matches: 8. Looked up from germline, CDR1 is SGHTA and CDR2 is FQGTGA. The CDR3 region is CASSPESGSSGELFF. CDR3 in DNA: TGTGCCAGCAGCCCAGAAAGCGGGAGTTCCGGGGAGCTGTTTTTT.

The chain has TRBV7-8 and TRBJ2-7; D may correspond to TRBD1 or TRBD2 (5 bases each). V was trimmed by 5 bases and J by 5 bases, leaving 19 bases between them. The length of the CDR3 is 15 residues. Germline CDR1 is SGHVS and CDR2 is FQNEAQ. The CDR3 reads CASSPRPPGLDEQYF. The CDR3 DNA sequence: TGTGCCAGCAGCCCTCGACCGCCGGGGCTCGACGAGCAGTACTTC.

This clonotype turned up a few times. V is TRBV28 and J is TRBJ1-5; 9 nucleotides match TRBD1. Germline trimming cut 6 bases from V and 5 bases from J; bases unmatched to any gene: 5. The germline CDR1 and CDR2 sequences are MDHEN and SYDVKM. CDR3 length: 14 amino acids. The CDR3 DNA reads TGTGCCAGCAGGGGGGGACAGGGATATCAGCCCCAGCATTTT. Amino acids: CASRGGQGYQPQHF.

This clonotype was counted between two and nine times. This chain connects TRBV5-6 to TRBJ1-2; 7 bases fit TRBD1. CDR1 and CDR2 (germline): SGHDT, YYEEEE. J gave up 8 bases and V 4 bases, and 8 bases lay outside the gene matches. This CDR3 region has 13 residues. CDR3 DNA: TGTGCCAGCAGCCACAGGGGTTCAGGAGGCTACACCTTC. Translating it yields CASSHRGSGGYTF.